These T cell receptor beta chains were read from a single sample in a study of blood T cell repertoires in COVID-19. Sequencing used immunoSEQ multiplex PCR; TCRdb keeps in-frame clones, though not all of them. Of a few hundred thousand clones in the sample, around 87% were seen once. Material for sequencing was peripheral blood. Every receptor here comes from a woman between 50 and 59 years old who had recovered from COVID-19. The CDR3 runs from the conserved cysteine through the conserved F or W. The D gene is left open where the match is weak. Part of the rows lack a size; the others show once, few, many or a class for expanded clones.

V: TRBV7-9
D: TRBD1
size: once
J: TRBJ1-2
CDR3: CASSSQGWDGYTF
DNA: TGTGCCAGCAGCTCACAGGGGTGGGATGGCTACACCTTC

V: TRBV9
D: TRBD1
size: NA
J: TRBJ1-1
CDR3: CASSPTTGLGTEAFF
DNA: TGTGCCAGCAGCCCAACGACAGGGTTGGGCACTGAAGCTTTCTTT

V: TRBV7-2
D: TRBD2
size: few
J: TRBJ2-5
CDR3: CASSLSPAGRETQYF
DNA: TGTGCCAGCAGCCTCTCCCCAGCGGGGAGGGAGACCCAGTACTTC

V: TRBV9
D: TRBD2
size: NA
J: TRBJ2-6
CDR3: CASSVGAGGSGANVLTF
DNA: TGTGCCAGCAGCGTAGGCGCGGGGGGATCTGGGGCCAACGTCCTGACTTTC

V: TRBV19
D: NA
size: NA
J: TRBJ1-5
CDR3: CASSGGGEPQHF
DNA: TGTGCCAGTAGTGGGGGGGGAGAGCCCCAGCATTTT

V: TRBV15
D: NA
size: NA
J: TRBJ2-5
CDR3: CATSRDQGPEETQYF
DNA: TGTGCCACCAGCAGAGATCAGGGGCCCGAAGAGACCCAGTACTTC

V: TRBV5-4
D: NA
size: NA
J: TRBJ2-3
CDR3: CASSLDTRVDTQYF
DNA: TGTGCCAGCAGCTTGGACACTAGAGTCGATACGCAGTATTTT

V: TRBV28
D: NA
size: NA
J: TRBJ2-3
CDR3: CASSLPGVTADTQYF
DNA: TGTGCCAGCAGTTTGCCAGGGGTTACGGCAGATACGCAGTATTTT

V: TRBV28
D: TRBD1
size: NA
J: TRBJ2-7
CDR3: CASMTGGSYEQYF
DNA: TGTGCCAGTATGACAGGGGGGTCCTACGAGCAGTACTTC

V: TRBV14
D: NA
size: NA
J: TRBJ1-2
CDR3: CASSQEQAANYGYTF
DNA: TGTGCCAGCAGCCAAGAGCAGGCAGCTAACTATGGCTACACCTTC

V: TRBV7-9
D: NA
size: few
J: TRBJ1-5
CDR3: CASSPLAGPANQPQHF
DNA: TGTGCCAGCAGCCCCCTCGCAGGGCCTGCAAATCAGCCCCAGCATTTT

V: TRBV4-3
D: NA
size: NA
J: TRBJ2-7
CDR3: CASSQGLLTKISSYEQYF
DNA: TGCGCCAGCAGCCAAGGACTACTCACTAAAATCAGCTCCTACGAGCAGTACTTC

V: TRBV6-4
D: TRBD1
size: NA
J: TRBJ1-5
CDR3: CASSDSGGANQPQHF
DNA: TGTGCCAGCAGTGACTCAGGGGGCGCGAACCAGCCCCAGCATTTT

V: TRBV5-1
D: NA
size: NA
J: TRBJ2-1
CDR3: CASSLFRTEHNEQFF
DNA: TGCGCCAGCAGCTTGTTTAGGACAGAACACAATGAGCAGTTCTTC

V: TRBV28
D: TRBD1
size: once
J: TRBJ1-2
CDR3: CASSQGQAYGYTF
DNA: TGTGCCAGCAGCCAGGGACAGGCCTATGGCTACACCTTC

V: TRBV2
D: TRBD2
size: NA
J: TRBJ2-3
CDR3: CASSVRGAGDTQYF
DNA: TGTGCCAGCAGTGTGCGGGGGGCAGGAGATACGCAGTATTTT

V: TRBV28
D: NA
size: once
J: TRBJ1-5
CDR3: CASGRGRVDQPQHF
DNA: TGTGCCAGCGGGAGGGGGAGAGTTGATCAGCCCCAGCATTTT

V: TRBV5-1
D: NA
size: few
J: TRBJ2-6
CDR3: CASSPWPGQATGANVLTF
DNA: TGCGCCAGCAGTCCATGGCCCGGACAAGCGACTGGGGCCAACGTCCTGACTTTC

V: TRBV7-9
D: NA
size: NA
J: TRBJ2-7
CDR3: CASSPTGDYYEQYF
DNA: TGTGCCAGCAGCCCAACCGGGGATTACTACGAGCAGTACTTC

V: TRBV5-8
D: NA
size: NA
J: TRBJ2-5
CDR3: CASSLFGALGETQYF
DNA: TGTGCCAGCAGCTTATTTGGGGCCCTGGGAGAGACCCAGTACTTC

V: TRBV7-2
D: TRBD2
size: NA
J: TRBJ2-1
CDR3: CASSSNLGLAGGNEQFF
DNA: TGTGCCAGCAGCTCCAACCTAGGACTAGCGGGGGGCAATGAGCAGTTCTTC

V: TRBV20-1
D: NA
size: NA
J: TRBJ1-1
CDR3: CSASRQGNTEAFF
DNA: TGCAGTGCTAGTCGGCAGGGTAACACTGAAGCTTTCTTT

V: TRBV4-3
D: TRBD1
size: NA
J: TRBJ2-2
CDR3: CASSLLQGDTGELFF
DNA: TGCGCCAGCAGCCTCCTACAGGGGGACACCGGGGAGCTGTTTTTT

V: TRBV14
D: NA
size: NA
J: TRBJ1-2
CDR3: CASSQSRNYGYTF
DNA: TGTGCCAGCAGCCAAAGCAGGAACTATGGCTACACCTTC

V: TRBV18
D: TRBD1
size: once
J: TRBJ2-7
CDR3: CASSRDRPSEQYF
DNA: TGTGCCAGCTCACGGGACAGACCCTCGGAGCAGTACTTC

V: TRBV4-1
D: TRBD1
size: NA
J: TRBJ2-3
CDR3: CASSQDVARGYGDTQYF
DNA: TGCGCCAGCAGCCAAGATGTGGCCAGGGGGTACGGAGATACGCAGTATTTT

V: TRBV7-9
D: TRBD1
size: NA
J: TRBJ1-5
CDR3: CASSLGTGVGQPQHF
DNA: TGTGCCAGCAGCTTAGGGACAGGGGTCGGTCAGCCCCAGCATTTT

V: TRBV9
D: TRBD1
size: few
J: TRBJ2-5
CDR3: CASSETTGVGETQYF
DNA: TGTGCCAGCAGCGAGACGACAGGGGTTGGTGAGACCCAGTACTTC

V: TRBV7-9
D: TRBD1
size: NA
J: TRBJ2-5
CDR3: CASSLAGQGPETQYF
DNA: TGTGCCAGCAGCTTAGCCGGACAGGGCCCGGAGACCCAGTACTTC

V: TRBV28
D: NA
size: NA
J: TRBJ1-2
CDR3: CASSTYRDGYTF
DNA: TGTGCCAGCAGTACGTACAGGGATGGCTACACCTTC

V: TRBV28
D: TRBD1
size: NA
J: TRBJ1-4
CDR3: CASSLMRGRVKLFF
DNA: TGTGCCAGCAGTTTAATGAGGGGGCGCGTGAAACTGTTTTTT

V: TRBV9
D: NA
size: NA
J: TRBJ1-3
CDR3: CASSVESAFGQGFRNTIYF
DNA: TGTGCCAGCAGCGTAGAATCCGCATTTGGGCAGGGGTTTAGAAACACCATATATTTT

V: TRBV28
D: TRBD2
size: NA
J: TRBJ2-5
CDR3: CASSSNPGFAGWGGKTQYF
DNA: TGTGCCAGCAGTTCTAACCCTGGATTCGCGGGCTGGGGGGGGAAGACCCAGTACTTC

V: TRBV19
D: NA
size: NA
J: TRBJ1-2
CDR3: CASSIVLGQLSRYGYTF
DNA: TGTGCCAGTAGTATTGTACTCGGACAGCTGTCCCGCTATGGCTACACCTTC

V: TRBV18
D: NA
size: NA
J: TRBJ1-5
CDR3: CASSPSGLRIQPQHF
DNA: TGTGCCAGCTCACCATCCGGGTTGCGAATCCAGCCCCAGCATTTT

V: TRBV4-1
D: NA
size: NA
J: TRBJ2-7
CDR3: CASSPGQAYEQYF
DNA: TGCGCCAGCAGCCCAGGACAAGCCTACGAGCAGTACTTC

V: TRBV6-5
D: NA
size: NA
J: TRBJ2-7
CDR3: CASSLGGATYEQYF
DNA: TGTGCCAGCAGTCTGGGGGGGGCGACCTACGAGCAGTACTTC

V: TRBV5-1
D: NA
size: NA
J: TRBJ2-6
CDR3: CASSLDGSGANVLTF
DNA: TGCGCCAGCAGCTTGGACGGCTCTGGGGCCAACGTCCTGACTTTC

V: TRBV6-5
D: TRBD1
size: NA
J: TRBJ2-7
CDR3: CASSSRQGGYEQYF
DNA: TGTGCCAGCAGCTCCCGACAGGGGGGGTACGAGCAGTACTTC

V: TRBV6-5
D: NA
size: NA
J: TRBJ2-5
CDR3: CASRRQVQETQYF
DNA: TGTGCCAGCAGACGACAGGTCCAAGAGACCCAGTACTTC

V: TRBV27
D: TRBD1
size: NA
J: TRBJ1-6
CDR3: CASRGDSRIYNSPLHF
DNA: TGTGCCAGCAGGGGGGACAGTCGAATCTATAATTCACCCCTCCACTTT

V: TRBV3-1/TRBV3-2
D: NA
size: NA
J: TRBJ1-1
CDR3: CASSQDIRSEAFF
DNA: TGTGCCAGCAGCCAAGATATTCGCAGTGAAGCTTTCTTT

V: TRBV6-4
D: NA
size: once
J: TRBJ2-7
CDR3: CASSDFDLVAPPYEQYF
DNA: TGTGCCAGCAGTGACTTCGACCTAGTTGCCCCTCCTTACGAGCAGTACTTC

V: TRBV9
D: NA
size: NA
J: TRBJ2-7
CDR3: CASSVAQEGEQYF
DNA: TGTGCCAGCAGCGTAGCTCAGGAGGGCGAGCAGTACTTC

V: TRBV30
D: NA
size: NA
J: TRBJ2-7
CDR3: CAWGRLSYEQYF
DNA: TGTGCCTGGGGCCGTTTGTCCTACGAGCAGTACTTC

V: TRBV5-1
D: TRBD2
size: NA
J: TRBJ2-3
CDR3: CASSTQGLGSDTQYF
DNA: TGCGCCAGCAGCACGCAGGGACTAGGATCTGATACGCAGTATTTT

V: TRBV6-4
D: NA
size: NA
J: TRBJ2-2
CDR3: CASRLSGNTGELFF
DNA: TGTGCCAGCAGACTAAGCGGAAATACCGGGGAGCTGTTTTTT

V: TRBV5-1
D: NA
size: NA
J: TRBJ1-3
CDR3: CASSLAREDSGNTIYF
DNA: TGCGCCAGCAGCTTGGCTCGAGAGGACTCTGGAAACACCATATATTTT

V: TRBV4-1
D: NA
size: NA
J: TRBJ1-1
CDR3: CASSHAGLGHPTMNTEAFF
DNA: TGCGCCAGCAGCCATGCTGGTCTGGGACACCCGACTATGAACACTGAAGCTTTCTTT

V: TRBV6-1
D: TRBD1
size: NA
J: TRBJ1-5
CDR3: CASSEGQGYQPQHF
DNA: TGTGCCAGCAGTGAGGGACAGGGATATCAGCCCCAGCATTTT

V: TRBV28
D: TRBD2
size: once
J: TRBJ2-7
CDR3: CASSLFGGAPYEQYF
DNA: TGTGCCAGCAGTTTATTCGGGGGGGCCCCCTACGAGCAGTACTTC

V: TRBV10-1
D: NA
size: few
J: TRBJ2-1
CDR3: CASTQIEGTRENEQFF
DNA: TGCGCCAGCACCCAAATCGAGGGTACTAGGGAAAATGAGCAGTTCTTC

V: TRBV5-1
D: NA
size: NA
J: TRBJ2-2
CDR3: CASSFNTGPSTGELFF
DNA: TGCGCCAGCAGCTTTAATACGGGTCCCAGCACCGGGGAGCTGTTTTTT

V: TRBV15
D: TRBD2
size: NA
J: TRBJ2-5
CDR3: CATSRGLAGDLGDF
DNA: TGTGCCACCAGCAGAGGACTAGCGGGGGACCTGGGGGACTTC

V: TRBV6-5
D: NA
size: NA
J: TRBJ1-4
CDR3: CASSDLRPGEKLFF
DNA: TGTGCCAGCAGCGATCTTCGTCCAGGAGAAAAACTGTTTTTT

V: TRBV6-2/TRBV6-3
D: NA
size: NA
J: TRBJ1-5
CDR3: CASSWSGNQPQHF
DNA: TGTGCCAGCAGTTGGTCGGGTAATCAGCCCCAGCATTTT

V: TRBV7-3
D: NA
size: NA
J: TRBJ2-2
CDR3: CASSRGTGELFF
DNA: TGTGCCAGCAGCCGGGGGACCGGGGAGCTGTTTTTT